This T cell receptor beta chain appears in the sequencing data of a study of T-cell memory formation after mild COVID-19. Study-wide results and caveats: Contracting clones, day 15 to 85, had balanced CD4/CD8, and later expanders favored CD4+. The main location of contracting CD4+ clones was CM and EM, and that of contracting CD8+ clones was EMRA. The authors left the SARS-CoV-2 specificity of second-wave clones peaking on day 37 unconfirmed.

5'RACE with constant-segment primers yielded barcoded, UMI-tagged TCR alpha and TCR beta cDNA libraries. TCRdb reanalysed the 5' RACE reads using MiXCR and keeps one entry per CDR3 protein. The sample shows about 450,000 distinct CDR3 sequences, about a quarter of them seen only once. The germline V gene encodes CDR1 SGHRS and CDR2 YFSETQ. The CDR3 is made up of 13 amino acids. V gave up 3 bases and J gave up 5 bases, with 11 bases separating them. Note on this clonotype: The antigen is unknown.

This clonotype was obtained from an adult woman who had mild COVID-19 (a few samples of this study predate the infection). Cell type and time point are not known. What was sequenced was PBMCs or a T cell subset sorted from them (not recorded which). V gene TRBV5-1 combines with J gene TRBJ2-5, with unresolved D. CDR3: CASSSYVRETQYF. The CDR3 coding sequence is TGCGCCAGCAGCTCATACGTCCGGGAGACCCAGTACTTC.